This TCR beta chain appears in the sequencing data of a study of T-cell memory formation after mild COVID-19. As for the study in general: Clustering of TCRs was largely donor specific.

This clonotype was recorded at least ten times. The antigen is not known. Study outcomes and limitations: Detection of some responders pre-infection suggested pre-existing cross-reactive memory T cells participated.

The germline V gene encodes CDR1 MNHEY and CDR2 SVGEGT. This CDR3 spans 14 amino acids. V was shortened by 9 bases and J by 2 bases, with 17 bases between the two germline ends. TCRdb reanalysed the 5' RACE reads using MiXCR and keeps one entry per CDR3 protein. The sample includes 380,000 or so distinct CDR3 sequences, roughly 15% of them seen just once. The sequence was collected from a man aged 18 to 35 who had mild COVID-19 (a few samples of this study predate the infection). Cell type and time point are not known. The rearrangement joins TRBV6-2 or TRBV6-3 to TRBJ2-7; D perhaps matches TRBD1 (5 bases). The source material was PBMCs or a T cell subset sorted from them (not recorded which). CDR3 loop: CASHRQLDAYEQYF. CDR3 bases: TGTGCCAGTCACCGACAGTTGGACGCCTACGAGCAGTACTTC.